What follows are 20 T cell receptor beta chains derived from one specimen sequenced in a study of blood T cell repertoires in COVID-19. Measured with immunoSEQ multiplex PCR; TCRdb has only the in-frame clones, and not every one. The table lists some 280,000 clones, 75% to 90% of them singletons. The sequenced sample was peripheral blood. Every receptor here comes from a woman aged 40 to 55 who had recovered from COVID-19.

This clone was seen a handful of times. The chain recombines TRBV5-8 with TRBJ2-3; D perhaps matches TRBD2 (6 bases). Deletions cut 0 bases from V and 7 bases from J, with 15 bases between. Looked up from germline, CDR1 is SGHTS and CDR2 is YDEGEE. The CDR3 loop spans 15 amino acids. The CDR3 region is CASSLAGRDSHTQYF. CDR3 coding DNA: TGTGCCAGCAGCTTGGCTGGGCGGGACTCGCATACGCAGTATTTT.

The CDR3 sequence: CASSTRQGGETQYF. The CDR3 bases are TGTGCCAGCAGCACTAGACAGGGGGGGGAGACCCAGTACTTC. J is TRBJ2-5 and V is TRBV9; TRBD1 matches at 9 bases. With V trimmed by 4 bases and J by 5 bases, 6 bases remained unmatched. The germline V gene encodes CDR1 SGDLS and CDR2 YYNGEE. The CDR3 length is 14 residues.

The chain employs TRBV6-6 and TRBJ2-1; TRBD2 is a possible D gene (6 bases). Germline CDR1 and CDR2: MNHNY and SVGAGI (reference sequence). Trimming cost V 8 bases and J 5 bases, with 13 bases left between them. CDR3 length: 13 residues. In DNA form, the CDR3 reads TGTGCCAGCTGTACGGGAGCCCACAATGAGCAGTTCTTC. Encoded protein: CASCTGAHNEQFF.

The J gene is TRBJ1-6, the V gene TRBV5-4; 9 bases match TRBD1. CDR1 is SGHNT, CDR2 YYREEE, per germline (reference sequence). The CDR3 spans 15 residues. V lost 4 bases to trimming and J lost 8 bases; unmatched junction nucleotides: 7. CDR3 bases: TGTGCCAGCAGCACCCAGACAGGGGGTGATTCACCCCTCCACTTT. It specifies CASSTQTGGDSPLHF.

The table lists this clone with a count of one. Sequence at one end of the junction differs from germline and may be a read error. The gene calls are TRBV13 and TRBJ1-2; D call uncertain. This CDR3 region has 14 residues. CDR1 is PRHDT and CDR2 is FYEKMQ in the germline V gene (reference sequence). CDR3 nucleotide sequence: TGTGCCAGCAGCGTAGGGTCGGTTTCCTATGGCTACACCTTC. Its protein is CASSVGSVSYGYTF.

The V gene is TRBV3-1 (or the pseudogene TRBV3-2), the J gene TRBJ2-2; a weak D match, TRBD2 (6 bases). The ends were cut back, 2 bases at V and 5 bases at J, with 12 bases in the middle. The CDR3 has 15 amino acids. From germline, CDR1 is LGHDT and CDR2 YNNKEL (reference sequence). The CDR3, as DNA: TGTGCCAGCAGCCAACGCGGGATAGGTACCGGGGAGCTGTTTTTT. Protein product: CASSQRGIGTGELFF.

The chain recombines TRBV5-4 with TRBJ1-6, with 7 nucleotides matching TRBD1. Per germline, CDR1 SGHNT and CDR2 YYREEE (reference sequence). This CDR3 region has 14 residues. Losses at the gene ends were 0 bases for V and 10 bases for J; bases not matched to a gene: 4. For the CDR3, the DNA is TGTGCCAGCAGCTTGGACAGGGGAAGCTCACCCCTCCACTTT. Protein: CASSLDRGSSPLHF.

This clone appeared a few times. This CDR3 reads CASSGRLAEPNEQFF. CDR3 DNA sequence: TGTGCCAGCAGCGGGAGACTAGCGGAACCTAATGAGCAGTTCTTC. The chain uses TRBV5-8 and TRBJ2-1; 9 bases match TRBD2. CDR1 and CDR2 from the germline V gene are SGHTS and YDEGEE. V trimming: 4 bases; J trimming: 7 bases; junction bases outside the gene matches: 9. This CDR3 is 15 amino acids long.

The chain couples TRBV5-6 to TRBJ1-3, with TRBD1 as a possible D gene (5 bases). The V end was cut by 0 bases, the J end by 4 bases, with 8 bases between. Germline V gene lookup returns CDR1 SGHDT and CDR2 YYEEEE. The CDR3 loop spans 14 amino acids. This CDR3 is CASSLGDSGNTIYF. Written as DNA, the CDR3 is TGTGCCAGCAGCTTGGGAGACAGCGGAAACACCATATATTTT.

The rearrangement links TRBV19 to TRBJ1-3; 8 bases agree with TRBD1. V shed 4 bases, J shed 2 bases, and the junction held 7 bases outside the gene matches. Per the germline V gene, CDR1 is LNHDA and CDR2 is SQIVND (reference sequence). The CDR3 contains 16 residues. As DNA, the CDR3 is TGTGCCAGTAGTACGGCGCAGGGGGCGGCTGGAAACACCATATATTTT. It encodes CASSTAQGAAGNTIYF.

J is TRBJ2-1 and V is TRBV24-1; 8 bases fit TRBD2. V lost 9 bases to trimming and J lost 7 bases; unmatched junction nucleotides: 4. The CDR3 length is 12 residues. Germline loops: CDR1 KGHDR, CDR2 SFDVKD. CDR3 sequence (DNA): TGTGCCACCTCAGCGGGAGTGAATGAGCAGTTCTTC. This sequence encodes CATSAGVNEQFF.

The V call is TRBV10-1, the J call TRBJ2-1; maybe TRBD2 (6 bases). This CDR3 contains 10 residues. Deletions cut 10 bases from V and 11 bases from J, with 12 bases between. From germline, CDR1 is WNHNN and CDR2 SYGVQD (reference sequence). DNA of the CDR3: TGCGCCACCCCGGGAGTAAAGCAGTTCTTC. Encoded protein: CATPGVKQFF.

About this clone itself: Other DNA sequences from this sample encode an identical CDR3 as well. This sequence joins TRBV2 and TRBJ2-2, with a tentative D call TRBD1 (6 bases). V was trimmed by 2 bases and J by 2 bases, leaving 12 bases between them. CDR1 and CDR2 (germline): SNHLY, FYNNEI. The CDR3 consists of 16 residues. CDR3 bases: TGTGCCAGCAGTGAACAGGGACACCAAAACACCGGGGAGCTGTTTTTT. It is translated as CASSEQGHQNTGELFF.

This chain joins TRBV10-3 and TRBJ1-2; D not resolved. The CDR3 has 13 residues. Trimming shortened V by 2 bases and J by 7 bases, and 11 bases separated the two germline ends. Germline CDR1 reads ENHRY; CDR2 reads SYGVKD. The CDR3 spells CAISEGEDLGYTF. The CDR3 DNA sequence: TGTGCCATCAGTGAGGGGGAGGATCTTGGCTACACCTTC.

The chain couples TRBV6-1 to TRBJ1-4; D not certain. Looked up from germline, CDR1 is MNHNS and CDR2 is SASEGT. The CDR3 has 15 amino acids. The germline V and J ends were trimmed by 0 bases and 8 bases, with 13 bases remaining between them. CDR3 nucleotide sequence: TGTGCCAGCAGTGAAGCCCCCGGGAGAGGGGAAAAACTGTTTTTT. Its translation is CASSEAPGRGEKLFF.

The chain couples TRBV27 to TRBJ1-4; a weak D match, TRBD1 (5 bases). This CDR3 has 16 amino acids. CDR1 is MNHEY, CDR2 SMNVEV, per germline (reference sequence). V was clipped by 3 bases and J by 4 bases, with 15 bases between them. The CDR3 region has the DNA TGTGCCAGCAGTTTGCGGGGGTTGGAGATTAATGAAAAACTGTTTTTT. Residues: CASSLRGLEINEKLFF.

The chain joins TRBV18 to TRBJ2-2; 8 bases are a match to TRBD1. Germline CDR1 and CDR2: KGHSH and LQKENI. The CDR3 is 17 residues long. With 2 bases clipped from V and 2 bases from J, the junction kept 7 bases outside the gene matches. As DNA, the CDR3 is TGTGCCAGCTCACCAGCGTTGACAGGGGCAAACACCGGGGAGCTGTTTTTT. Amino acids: CASSPALTGANTGELFF.

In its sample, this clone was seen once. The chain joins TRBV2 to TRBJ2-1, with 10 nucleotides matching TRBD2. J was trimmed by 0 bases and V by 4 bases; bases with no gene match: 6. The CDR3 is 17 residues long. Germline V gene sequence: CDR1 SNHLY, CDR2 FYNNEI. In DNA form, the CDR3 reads TGTGCCAGCAGTGGACTCACTAGCGGGATCTCCTACAATGAGCAGTTCTTC. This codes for CASSGLTSGISYNEQFF.

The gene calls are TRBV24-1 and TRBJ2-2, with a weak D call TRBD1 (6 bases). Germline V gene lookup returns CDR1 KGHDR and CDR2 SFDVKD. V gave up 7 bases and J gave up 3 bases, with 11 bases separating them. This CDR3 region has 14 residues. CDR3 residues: CATSPQGYTGELFF. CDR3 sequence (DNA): TGTGCCACCAGCCCCCAGGGGTACACCGGGGAGCTGTTTTTT.

The CDR3 reads CASSPRGRPNTGELFF. The CDR3 DNA follows: TGTGCCAGCAGCCCCAGGGGCCGGCCGAACACCGGGGAGCTGTTTTTT. The V call is TRBV5-4, the J call TRBJ2-2, with D tentatively TRBD1 (6 bases). Between the trimmed V and J ends, which lost 4 bases and 0 bases, there was a span of 13 bases. There are 16 residues in the CDR3. The germline gives CDR1 SGHNT, CDR2 YYREEE (reference sequence).